This T cell receptor beta chain was found in a study of blood T cell repertoires in COVID-19. Study details: Collection of acute and convalescent COVID-19 samples took place in the United States, Italy and Spain. T cells, B-cell-depleted T cells, or PBMCs supplied cDNA or gDNA.

Only in-frame clones appear in the TCRdb table, and some are missing; sequencing was by immunoSEQ multiplex PCR. Altogether 50,000 or so clones are present, about 76% being singletons, with the ten largest covering roughly a fifth. This CDR3 spans 13 amino acids. Germline CDR1 reads SNHLY; CDR2 reads FYNNEI. V was clipped by 6 bases and J by 5 bases; unmatched bases: 3. The sample was peripheral blood. This clonotype was sampled from a human donor with active or convalescent COVID-19. The donor label of this sample is uncertain. This sequence joins TRBV2 and TRBJ1-4; 7 bases map to TRBD1. The chain's CDR3 is CASSPGQNEKLFF. CDR3 bases: TGTGCCAGCAGCCCGGGACAGAATGAAAAACTGTTTTTT.